This T cell receptor (beta chain) was sequenced for a study of sequential checkpoint blockade in melanoma. Study at large: Patients were randomized 1:1 to nivolumab-then-ipilimumab or ipilimumab-then-nivolumab first-line. Each arm's sequence ended with maintenance nivolumab.

Measured with immunoSEQ multiplex PCR; TCRdb has only the in-frame clones, and not every one. The repertoire has more than 15,000 clones, just under 75% of them found once; the top ten carry roughly 20%. Treatment of the sample: randomized to nivolumab then ipilimumab (arm A) or the reverse (arm B). Patients had received no earlier DNA-damaging chemotherapy. Sorted cells were live CD3+CD8+, lacking CD19 and CD56, from PBMCs. The CDR3 runs to 15 residues. The V gene's germline CDR1 is SGDLS and CDR2 YYNGEE. The trim removed 1 base at V and 5 bases at J, leaving 5 bases unmatched. This TCR was sampled from a human donor with melanoma. Sequencing used CD8+ T cells sorted from blood (inferred from file names), obtained from a patient given nivolumab and ipilimumab in sequence. This sequence joins TRBV9 and TRBJ2-5; TRBD2 agrees at 10 bases. CDR3 in amino acids: CASSVPAGGYETQYF. CDR3 nucleotide sequence: TGTGCCAGCAGCGTACCAGCGGGAGGGTACGAGACCCAGTACTTC. Variable domain in full (rest from reference TRBV9 and TRBJ2-5): DSGVTQTPKHLITATGQRVTLRCSPRSGDLSVYWYQQSLDQGLQFLIQYYNGEERAKGNILERFSAQQFPDLHSELNLSSLELGDSALYFCASSVPAGGYETQYFGPGTRLLVL.